This note documents a single TCR beta chain sequence. CDR1 is SGHKS and CDR2 is YYEKEE in the germline V gene (reference sequence). The CDR3 spans 14 residues. Unmatched junction bases numbered 1, after V lost 4 bases and J lost 1 base. This sample is part of a study of blood T cell repertoires in COVID-19. TCRdb keeps only in-frame clones here, not all; method: immunoSEQ multiplex PCR. The sample records about 150,000 clones, around 80% being singletons. The sequence derives from an older woman with acute or convalescent COVID-19. The sample comprised peripheral blood. The gene calls are TRBV5-5 and TRBJ1-5; TRBD1 agrees at 8 bases. The DNA for the CDR3 is TGTGCCAGCAGCCGGACAGGGAGCAATCAGCCCCAGCATTTT. This translates into CASSRTGSNQPQHF.